These 9 T cell receptor beta chains were all obtained from the same sample, sequenced in a study of T cells in Graves' hyperthyroidism and ophthalmopathy (dated 2019 in TCRdb). To prepare the library, multiplex PCR was applied. The sequencer listed for this sample is Illumina HiSeq 2000. TCR beta CDR3 regions were amplified from RNA transcripts. A first-round RT-PCR of the TCR CDR3 used the HTBI primer set with the Qiagen OneStep RT-PCR kit. TCRdb trimmed public reads at Q25 via fastp, called clones via MiXCR and kept in-frame beta chains. For every CDR3 protein sequence, its rows merge into one entry that carries the most common genes and DNA. The sample data list about 210,000 distinct CDR3 sequences, and under 20% of these were observed just once. The top ten clones comprise roughly 53% of the sample. The sequenced material came from blood. Receptors originate from a man aged 45-65 years with Graves' hyperthyroidism.

Notes on this clonotype: Relative to the germline gene, one junction end is altered; a read error may explain this. This chain uses TRBV5-1 with TRBJ2-5, with 8 bases aligning to TRBD2. This CDR3 has 15 residues. Germline V gives CDR1 SGHRS, CDR2 YFSETQ. The DNA for the CDR3 is TGTGCCAGCAGCTCCTATAGCGGGATAACGGAGACCCAGTACTTC. Protein product: CASSSYSGITETQYF.

This chain joins TRBV20-1 and TRBJ1-1; D unresolved. Germline CDR1 reads DFQATT; CDR2 reads SNEGSKA (reference sequence). There are 14 residues in the CDR3. The ends were cut back, 6 bases at V and 5 bases at J, with 19 bases in the middle. The CDR3 nucleotides are TGCAGTGCCATGTGGGGAAGAGGTGGGACTGAAGCTTTCTTT. This translates into CSAMWGRGGTEAFF.

There are many counts of this clonotype. The rearrangement uses TRBV10-3 and TRBJ1-1; D uncertain. The CDR3 runs 13 residues. Deletions cut 4 bases from V and 1 base from J, with 7 bases between. CDR1 is ENHRY, CDR2 SYGVKD, per germline. The CDR3 protein is CAISVRSNTEAFF. Here the CDR3 DNA reads TGTGCCATCAGTGTTCGGTCGAACACTGAAGCTTTCTTT.

This clonotype was seen more than once but under ten times. The gene calls are TRBV5-1 and TRBJ2-7; 10 bases line up with TRBD1. V gave up 4 bases and J gave up 5 bases; unmatched junction bases: 6. In germline, CDR1 is SGHRS, CDR2 YFSETQ. The CDR3 runs 14 residues. CDR3 coding DNA: TGCGCCAGCAGCCCAGACAGGGGGCACGACGAGCAGTACTTC. It encodes CASSPDRGHDEQYF.

This clonotype was observed many times. The chain uses TRBV5-8 and TRBJ2-1, with 8 bases matching TRBD2. Germline V gene data show CDR1 as SGHTS and CDR2 as YDEGEE. The CDR3 length is 15 residues. The V and J ends lost 4 bases and 9 bases, in that order; junction bases with no gene match: 12. CDR3 residues: CASSPGGGRPSEQFF. For the CDR3, the DNA is TGTGCCAGCAGCCCGGGTGGCGGGAGGCCCTCTGAGCAGTTCTTC.

The chain employs TRBV20-1 and TRBJ2-1; D call uncertain. The V gene's germline CDR1 is DFQATT and CDR2 SNEGSKA (reference sequence). This CDR3 is 13 amino acids long. Between the trimmed V and J ends, which lost 4 bases and 2 bases, there was a span of 9 bases. The CDR3 protein is CSATRGTYNEQFF. The CDR3 DNA reads as TGCAGTGCTACCCGCGGTACCTACAATGAGCAGTTCTTC.

The chain links TRBV20-1 to TRBJ2-4; the D is unclear. Deletions cut 2 bases from V and 0 bases from J, with 11 bases between. The CDR3 runs 15 residues. The germline V gene encodes CDR1 DFQATT and CDR2 SNEGSKA (reference sequence). CDR3 amino acids: CSARPTGLAKNIQYF. The CDR3 coding sequence is TGCAGTGCTAGACCCACCGGCCTAGCCAAAAACATTCAGTACTTC.

This clonotype appeared many times. V gene TRBV12-3 or TRBV12-4 combines with J gene TRBJ1-2, with TRBD1 matching over 7 bases. CDR3 size: 14 residues. Trimming removed 1 base from V and 6 bases from J; junction bases left unmatched: 5. CDR3 region: CASSLDRGKNGYTF. CDR3 nucleotides: TGTGCCAGCAGTTTAGACAGGGGAAAGAATGGCTACACCTTC.

This clonotype occurred many times. The CDR3 DNA follows: TGTGCCTGGAGTCACCCCGCCGGGGGCAATCAGCCCCAGCATTTT. Its protein is CAWSHPAGGNQPQHF. The genes are TRBV30 and TRBJ1-5; no clear D gene. The CDR3 spans 15 residues. The V and J ends lost 2 bases and 2 bases respectively, with 13 bases between them. The germline V gene encodes CDR1 GTSNPN and CDR2 SVGIG (reference sequence).